This T cell receptor (beta chain) originates from a study of CD8 T cells in Susac syndrome. Reverse transcription used roughly 0.45 to 1 ug RNA and random hexamers. Coverage of TCR beta CDR3 amplification by immunoSEQ multiplex PCR extended to 54 Vbeta and 13 Jbeta. TCRdb re-derived calls from the immunoSEQ multiplex PCR reads in MiXCR, one entry per CDR3 protein. The top ten clones hold 0.08% of a sample with 160,000 or so distinct CDR3 sequences, about 92% of them seen once. The study used healthy donors as controls matched for age and sex. Trimming at V came to 5 bases and at J to 4 bases, leaving 10 bases not matched to a gene. The CDR3 spans 14 residues. Germline assignment: CDR1 DFQATT and CDR2 SNEGSKA (reference sequence).

This receptor was identified in a human donor in good health. This chain joins TRBV20-1 and TRBJ1-2, with TRBD1 matching 7 bases. Sequenced material: CD4+ T cells from PBMCs. The CDR3 DNA sequence: TGCAGTGCTCCCGCGGCCGGGACAGTCTATGGCTACACCTTC. This sequence encodes CSAPAAGTVYGYTF.